This entry lists 27 T cell receptor beta chains sequenced from one sample in a study of blood T cells in healthy people across ages. Combining a sample-barcoded 5' primer with a J-beta primer mix, a second PCR ran for about 6 to 11 cycles. TCRdb called the 5' RACE reads again in MiXCR, with one record for every CDR3 protein. The sample has fewer than 700,000 distinct CDR3 sequences, around half seen once; the top ten hold 20% to 25%. The source material was blood. These receptors all stem from an older man in good health.

This clonotype turned up a few times. The J gene is TRBJ2-3, the V gene TRBV6-2 or TRBV6-3; D is possibly TRBD2 (5 bases). Germline lookup yields CDR1 MNHEY and CDR2 SVGEGT. The CDR3 consists of 15 residues. V was trimmed by 6 bases and J by 2 bases, leaving 15 bases between them. CDR3 DNA: TGTGCCAGCAGGTCTCATAGCGCTAACACAGATACGCAGTATTTT. Its protein is CASRSHSANTDTQYF.

V is TRBV4-2 and J is TRBJ2-3; 11 nucleotides align to TRBD2. CDR1 and CDR2 (germline): LGHNA, YNFKEQ. The CDR3 sequence is 16 residues long. V lost 3 bases to trimming and J lost 3 bases; unmatched junction nucleotides: 5. The chain's CDR3 is CASSQGGLAVTDTQYF. The CDR3 DNA follows: TGTGCCAGCAGCCAGGGGGGACTAGCGGTTACAGATACGCAGTATTTT.

The rearrangement joins TRBV7-8 to TRBJ2-4; D might be TRBD2 (6 bases). V lost 5 bases, J lost 9 bases, and 17 bases lay in between. CDR3 size: 14 residues. Per the germline V gene, CDR1 is SGHVS and CDR2 is FQNEAQ. The DNA of the CDR3 is TGTGCCAGCAGCCCCTTTCAGGGTAGCGGCATTCAGTACTTC. This translates into CASSPFQGSGIQYF.

This chain connects TRBV7-3 to TRBJ2-5, with D possibly TRBD2 on 5 matching bases. Between the trimmed V and J ends, which lost 0 bases and 11 bases, there was a span of 25 bases. The CDR3 runs to 17 residues. CDR1 is SGHTA, CDR2 FQGTGA, per germline. Here the CDR3 DNA reads TGTGCCAGCAGCTTAACGGGTGGGAGTCGCGCCATAAATGAGCAGTACTTC. Its translation is CASSLTGGSRAINEQYF.

In regard to this clonotype: A much larger clone is a single base away; this may be a read error. The J gene is TRBJ2-3, the V gene TRBV6-5; 10 bases map to TRBD1. From germline, CDR1 is MNHEY and CDR2 SVGAGI. The CDR3 totals 17 residues. V dropped 4 bases and J dropped 6; count of bases not matched to a gene: 13. This CDR3 reads CASSLGQGLPSGDTQYF. In DNA, the CDR3 is TGTGCCAGCAGTTTGGGACAGGGGCTTCCTTCGGGGGATACGCAGTATTTT.

CDR3 sequence reads: CASSQESSGEDPNQPQHF. DNA for the CDR3: TGCGCCAGCAGCCAAGAAAGCTCCGGGGAGGACCCCAATCAGCCCCAGCATTTT. V is TRBV4-3 and J is TRBJ1-5; no reliable D call. CDR3 size: 18 residues. V shed 0 bases and J shed 3 bases, with 18 bases lying between them. The germline V gene has CDR1 LGHNA and CDR2 YSLEER.

At least ten counts were recorded for this clonotype. V and J are TRBV6-6 and TRBJ2-1, with TRBD2 identical over 7 bases. The CDR3 sequence is 16 residues long. Germline V CDR1 and CDR2: MNHNY, SVGAGI (reference sequence). V was pared by 2 bases and J by 6 bases, with 10 bases of the junction left unmatched. The CDR3 reads CASSYPGRGPINEQFF. CDR3 DNA: TGTGCCAGCAGTTACCCTGGGAGGGGCCCTATCAATGAGCAGTTCTTC.

The gene calls are TRBV2 and TRBJ2-2; 7 nucleotides align to TRBD1. The V gene's germline CDR1 is SNHLY and CDR2 FYNNEI. V trimming: 5 bases; J trimming: 15 bases; junction bases outside the gene matches: 12. CDR3 size: 13 residues. The CDR3 DNA sequence: TGTGCCAGCAGTCTTGAAAATAGGGGGCCGGTGTTTTTT. It translates to CASSLENRGPVFF.

V gene TRBV12-3 or TRBV12-4 combines with J gene TRBJ2-3; 11 positions agree with TRBD2. The V and J ends lost 4 bases and 3 bases, in that order; junction bases with no gene match: 6. This CDR3 has 16 amino acids. The CDR3 loop is CASSSASGGMTDTQYF. The DNA of the CDR3 is TGTGCCAGCAGTTCCGCTAGCGGGGGGATGACAGATACGCAGTATTTT.

V gene TRBV19 combines with J gene TRBJ1-1, with 9 bases that match TRBD1. Trimming took 8 bases from V and 0 from J; bases not matched to a gene: 13. Germline assignment: CDR1 LNHDA and CDR2 SQIVND (reference sequence). This CDR3 is 17 amino acids long. CDR3 coding DNA: TGTGCCAGTCAAACTACAGGGGGCACGAGAGTGAACACTGAAGCTTTCTTT. Translated: CASQTTGGTRVNTEAFF.

The V call is TRBV4-3, the J call TRBJ1-5; D not certain. Trimming stripped 0 bases from V and 3 bases from J, with 6 bases between. This CDR3 is built from 14 residues. Germline lookup yields CDR1 LGHNA and CDR2 YSLEER. The CDR3 spells CASSQDRDNQPQHF. The CDR3 DNA sequence: TGCGCCAGCAGCCAAGACAGAGACAATCAGCCCCAGCATTTT.

This clonotype was detected only a few times. The chain has TRBV27 and TRBJ2-3; the match to TRBD1 covers 8 bases. Germline assignment: CDR1 MNHEY and CDR2 SMNVEV (reference sequence). This CDR3 comprises 14 residues. Unmatched junction bases numbered 9, after V lost 10 bases and J lost 3 bases. In DNA, the CDR3 is TGTGCCACTCGGACAGGGTTCAAGACAGATACGCAGTATTTT. Its translation: CATRTGFKTDTQYF.

V and J are TRBV6-2 or TRBV6-3 and TRBJ2-1; a weak D match, TRBD2 (7 bases). Germline V gene data show CDR1 as MNHEY and CDR2 as SVGEGT. Trimming removed 11 bases at V and 4 bases at J, with 12 bases between. The CDR3 runs 12 residues. The chain's CDR3 is CAVGGPYNEQFF. In nucleotides, the CDR3 is TGTGCCGTCGGGGGGCCTTACAATGAGCAGTTCTTC.

This clonotype has only a few counts. The chain joins TRBV7-9 to TRBJ2-4, with no clear D. This CDR3 is built from 15 residues. Trimming shortened V by 0 bases and J by 1 base, and 7 bases separated the two germline ends. The germline V gene encodes CDR1 SEHNR and CDR2 FQNEAQ (reference sequence). Written as DNA, the CDR3 is TGTGCCAGCAGCTTAGCGCATGGGGCCAAAAACATTCAGTACTTC. Translation gives CASSLAHGAKNIQYF.

J is TRBJ2-7 and V is TRBV4-3; the D is unclear. Germline V gene sequence: CDR1 LGHNA, CDR2 YSLEER. The V and J ends lost 3 bases and 6 bases respectively, with 12 bases between them. The CDR3 is 13 amino acids. CDR3 loop: CASSHEPGFEQYF. CDR3 bases: TGCGCCAGCAGCCACGAGCCGGGTTTCGAGCAGTACTTC.

This clonotype was detected only a few times. The rearrangement uses TRBV6-1 and TRBJ2-4; 7 positions agree with TRBD1. The V and J ends lost 1 base and 0 bases, in that order; junction bases with no gene match: 6. The CDR3 length is 17 residues. CDR1 is MNHNS, CDR2 SASEGT, per germline. Written as DNA, the CDR3 is TGTGCCAGCAGTGAAGTGGGACAGTTACTAGCCAAAAACATTCAGTACTTC. Amino acid sequence: CASSEVGQLLAKNIQYF.

The J gene is TRBJ2-3, the V gene TRBV4-1, with D unclear. Germline CDR1 reads MGHRA; CDR2 reads YSYEKL. V was trimmed by 4 bases and J by 6 bases, leaving 11 bases between them. The CDR3 is 13 amino acids. The DNA of the CDR3 is TGCGCCAGCAGCCCAGACCGTTGGGATACGCAGTATTTT. Encoded protein: CASSPDRWDTQYF.

The V call is TRBV3-1, the J call TRBJ2-5, with D possibly being TRBD1 or TRBD2 (5 bases each). The J call may not be correct, given that the DNA end is closer to TRBJ2-7. Germline V gene data show CDR1 as LGHDT and CDR2 as YNNKEL (reference sequence). The CDR3 consists of 12 residues. The CDR3 is CASSSAGGEQYF. The CDR3 DNA is TGTGCCAGCAGCTCAGCTGGGGGCGAGCAGTACTTC.

As for this clonotype: A much larger clone differs by one base, so this may be a read error. The chain employs TRBV7-2 and TRBJ2-1; D may be TRBD2 (5 bases). Near its end, the DNA agrees better with TRBJ2-7, so the J call may be wrong. Germline-derived CDR1 and CDR2 are SGHTA and FQGNSA. The CDR3 totals 15 residues. The CDR3 nucleotides are TGTGCCAGCAGCTTATTATCTAGCAGTTACAATGAGCAGTACTTC. It codes for CASSLLSSSYNEQYF.

The chain uses TRBV5-5 and TRBJ2-5; TRBD2 aligns across 10 bases. CDR1 SGHKS and CDR2 YYEKEE come from the germline V gene (reference sequence). The CDR3 is 18 amino acids. Losses at the gene ends were 4 bases for V and 3 bases for J; bases not matched to a gene: 15. CDR3 in DNA: TGTGCCAGCAGCCAAAGGCCTAGCGGGAGTGTTCTCGAAGAGACCCAGTACTTC. The encoded protein is CASSQRPSGSVLEETQYF.

This clonotype was seen a handful of times. The chain links TRBV29-1 to TRBJ2-1; D is ambiguous. With 6 bases removed from V and 10 bases from J, the gap between germline ends came to 10 bases. The CDR3 loop spans 10 amino acids. From germline, CDR1 is SQVTM and CDR2 ANQGSEA. CDR3 region: CSVGVEEQFF. In DNA, the CDR3 is TGCAGCGTAGGAGTCGAGGAGCAGTTCTTC.

The chain combines TRBV12-5 with TRBJ2-7; 8 bases map to TRBD2. The CDR3 is 13 residues long. The J segment lost 2 bases and the V segment lost 11 bases, leaving 8 bases of the junction unmatched. CDR1 is LGHNT, CDR2 FRNRAP, per germline. CDR3 region: CAGRLASPYEQYF. The DNA for the CDR3 is TGTGCTGGCCGACTAGCGTCCCCCTACGAGCAGTACTTC.

V usage is TRBV27 and J usage is TRBJ2-2; 10 positions agree with TRBD1. This CDR3 is 19 amino acids long. Trimming at V came to 5 bases and at J to 4 bases, leaving 16 bases not matched to a gene. CDR1 and CDR2 (germline): MNHEY, SMNVEV (reference sequence). In nucleotides, the CDR3 is TGTGCCAGCAGTCTTCGGCGATTGACAGGGGGCCGGGGCACCGGGGAGCTGTTTTTT. It translates to CASSLRRLTGGRGTGELFF.

The chain joins TRBV27 to TRBJ1-2, with 7 bases lining up with TRBD1. With V trimmed by 5 bases and J by 2 bases, 8 bases remained unmatched. Germline V gene lookup returns CDR1 MNHEY and CDR2 SMNVEV (reference sequence). CDR3 length: 15 amino acids. CDR3 sequence (DNA): TGTGCCAGCAGTCCCAGACAGGGCTGGAACTATGGCTACACCTTC. Translating gives CASSPRQGWNYGYTF.

As DNA, the CDR3 is TGTGCCAGCAGTGATACGGGAGCCACCTACGAGCAGTACTTC. Encoded protein: CASSDTGATYEQYF. J is TRBJ2-7 and V is TRBV25-1; weak D call: TRBD2 (6 bases). Per germline, CDR1 MGHDK and CDR2 SYGVNS. This CDR3 is 14 amino acids long. V was pared by 3 bases and J by 2 bases, with 11 bases between.

DNA of the CDR3: TGTGCCAGCAGCGTAGTTCCAGGCGGGCCGGGGAATGAGCAGTTCTTC. It encodes CASSVVPGGPGNEQFF. This chain joins TRBV9 and TRBJ2-1; weak D call: TRBD2 (5 bases). Germline V gene data show CDR1 as SGDLS and CDR2 as YYNGEE. This CDR3 comprises 16 residues. V was pared by 0 bases and J by 7 bases, with 17 bases between.

The J gene is TRBJ2-1, the V gene TRBV20-1; the match to TRBD2 covers 11 bases. Unmatched junction bases numbered 15, after V lost 5 bases and J lost 9 bases. The CDR3 consists of 16 residues. Germline assignment: CDR1 DFQATT and CDR2 SNEGSKA (reference sequence). The CDR3 DNA sequence: TGCAGTGCTGCCCGACCTACTAGCGGGAGCTGGGGTGAGCAGTTCTTC. Translated, it gives CSAARPTSGSWGEQFF.